Included here is one T cell receptor beta chain sequence, with context. The record originates from a study of PD-L1 blockade in urothelial cancer. The assay was immunoSEQ multiplex PCR, and TCRdb's table has in-frame clones only and misses some. The sample has 20,000 to 25,000 clones; around nine tenths are singletons. Sequences were derived from PBMCs, sampled around atezolizumab (anti-PD-L1) treatment. The sequence derives from a man aged 50-60 years with urothelial cancer.

The CDR3 region is CASSWPSGGQGDEQFF. CDR3 coding DNA: TGCGCCAGCAGCTGGCCTAGCGGGGGTCAGGGGGATGAGCAGTTCTTC. V is TRBV4-1 and J is TRBJ2-1; 10 nucleotides align to TRBD2. Germline trimming cut 5 bases from V and 8 bases from J; bases unmatched to any gene: 12. The CDR3 sequence is 16 residues long. Germline lookup yields CDR1 MGHRA and CDR2 YSYEKL.